This T cell receptor beta chain was found in a study of blood T cell repertoires in COVID-19. The method was immunoSEQ multiplex PCR; TCRdb's version includes in-frame clones alone and lacks a portion of them. The repertoire holds over 100,000 clones, with about nine tenths as singletons. V was shortened by 1 base and J by 5 bases, with 11 bases between the two germline ends. This CDR3 has 14 residues. Per germline, CDR1 SGHNT and CDR2 YENEEA. V usage is TRBV11-3 and J usage is TRBJ1-1; a weak D match, TRBD1 (5 bases). This sequence was found in a man aged 40-50 years with acute or convalescent COVID-19. Sequencing was performed on peripheral blood. The CDR3 region has the DNA TGTGCCAGCAGCTTAGGGGGGACTGATACTGAAGCTTTCTTT. This gives the protein CASSLGGTDTEAFF.